The source of this TCR beta chain is a study of chronic HIV infection and antiretroviral therapy. TCRdb reanalysed the 5' RACE reads using MiXCR and keeps one entry per CDR3 protein. The sample yields approximately 47,000 distinct CDR3 sequences, roughly 19% seen once. The CDR3 consists of 13 residues. With 3 bases removed from V and 2 bases from J, the gap between germline ends came to 8 bases. Germline V gene sequence: CDR1 ENHRY, CDR2 SYGVKD. This clonotype has just a few counts. This receptor was identified in an adult who had HIV and had not received antiretroviral therapy, or was an uninfected healthy control (not recorded which). Material for sequencing was peripheral blood. The chain carries TRBV10-3 and TRBJ2-7; D unclear. This CDR3 is CAISDGPAYEQYF. The CDR3 DNA is TGTGCCATCAGTGATGGGCCAGCCTACGAGCAGTACTTC.